This T cell receptor beta chain appears in the sequencing data of a study of cytomegalovirus exposure and HLA in healthy donors. In the study overall: Early released data comprised around 79 million unique TCRs from HLA-typed donors.

As concerns this clone: Its antigen is undetermined.

Regarding the study as a whole: Immune exposure data for these donors was limited to CMV serostatus. Associated with HLA alleles at 0.05 false discovery rate in a later analysis were 16,951 TCR beta sequences.

V was pared by 3 bases and J by 10 bases, with 16 bases between. The CDR3 extends over 15 amino acids. The germline V gene encodes CDR1 MNHNS and CDR2 SASEGT. PCR used 60 Vbeta primers and 13 Jbeta primers. TCRdb keeps only in-frame clones here, not all; method: immunoSEQ multiplex PCR. The sample shows over 45,000 clones, and less than 2.5% sits with its ten largest clones. The rearrangement uses TRBV6-1 and TRBJ1-6; TRBD1 might be the D (6 bases). Sequenced sample: PBMCs. This receptor was obtained from a young woman in good health and CMV-seronegative. The CDR3 is CASSDLRDKGSPLHF. CDR3 bases: TGTGCCAGCAGTGACCTTAGGGACAAAGGATCACCCCTCCACTTT.